This TCR beta chain was sequenced during a study of shared clonotypes between healthy human individuals. Study as a whole: The people who gave samples were two women and three men aged 18 to 49.

This clone has only one observation. Its antigen is unknown. V shed 7 bases, J shed 5 bases, and the junction held 4 bases outside the gene matches. Looked up from germline, CDR1 is MNHEY and CDR2 is SMNVEV (reference sequence). CDR3 size: 13 residues. Here immunoSEQ multiplex PCR was the method, and the copy in TCRdb shows in-frame clones only, minus some. This table holds 2.3 million or so clones, approximately 95% found once. Findings and caveats of the study: The study found lower generation probabilities in non-shared clonotypes than in those shared by all four donors. A handful of donors had about 5% of their naive CD4 clonotypes in common.

The receptor was derived from a man aged 18 to 30 in good health. Some clones in this sample may be carry-over from other donors' samples. The chain joins TRBV27 to TRBJ2-7; 11 nucleotides align to TRBD1. Sequenced material: naive CD4+ T cells from PBMCs. The subset here: CD45RA+ positively selected. The DNA for the CDR3 is TGTGCCAGCATCGGACAGGGGGCCGACGAGCAGTACTTC. Protein product: CASIGQGADEQYF.